This TCR beta chain comes out of a study of control samples from healthy donors and cancer patients. Generated by immunoSEQ multiplex PCR, the TCRdb table keeps only in-frame clones and is missing some. Counted here are some 82,000 clones, around 83% occurring once; the ten biggest clones make up 11%. Trimming removed 0 bases from V and 5 bases from J, with 12 bases in between. From germline, CDR1 is SGHRS and CDR2 YFSETQ. This CDR3 region has 15 residues. The count of this clone is one. The chain employs TRBV5-1 and TRBJ2-1, with D uncertain. The receptor was derived from a man in his fifties or sixties with head and neck cancer. The sequencing input was PBMCs. The CDR3 is CASSLDLLRHNEQFF. In DNA, the CDR3 is TGCGCCAGCAGCTTGGACTTATTGCGACACAATGAGCAGTTCTTC.